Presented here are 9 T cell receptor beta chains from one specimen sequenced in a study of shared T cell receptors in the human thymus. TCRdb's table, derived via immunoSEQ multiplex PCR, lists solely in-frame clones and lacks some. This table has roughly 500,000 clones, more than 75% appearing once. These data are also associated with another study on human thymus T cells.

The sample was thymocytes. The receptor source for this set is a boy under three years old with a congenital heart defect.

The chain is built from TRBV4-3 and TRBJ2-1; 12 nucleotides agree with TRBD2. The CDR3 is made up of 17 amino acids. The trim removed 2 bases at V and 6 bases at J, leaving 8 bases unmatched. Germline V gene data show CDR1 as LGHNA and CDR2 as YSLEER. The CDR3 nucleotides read TGCGCCAGCAGCCAATCGAGACTAGCGGGAGTAGGCAATGAGCAGTTCTTC. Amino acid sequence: CASSQSRLAGVGNEQFF.

DNA for the CDR3: TGTGCCAGTACATCTGGGGACAGGAAGCCCTACGAGCAGTACTTC. The encoded protein is CASTSGDRKPYEQYF. The gene calls are TRBV19 and TRBJ2-7; 8 nucleotides match TRBD1. The V and J ends lost 7 bases and 2 bases, in that order; junction bases with no gene match: 10. The germline V gene has CDR1 LNHDA and CDR2 SQIVND (reference sequence). The CDR3 runs 15 residues.

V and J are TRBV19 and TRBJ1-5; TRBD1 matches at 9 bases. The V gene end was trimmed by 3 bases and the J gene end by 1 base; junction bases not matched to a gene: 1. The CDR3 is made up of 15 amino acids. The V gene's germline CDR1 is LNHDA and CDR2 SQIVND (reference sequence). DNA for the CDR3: TGTGCCAGTAGTATGGGACAGGGAAGCAATCAGCCCCAGCATTTT. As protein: CASSMGQGSNQPQHF.

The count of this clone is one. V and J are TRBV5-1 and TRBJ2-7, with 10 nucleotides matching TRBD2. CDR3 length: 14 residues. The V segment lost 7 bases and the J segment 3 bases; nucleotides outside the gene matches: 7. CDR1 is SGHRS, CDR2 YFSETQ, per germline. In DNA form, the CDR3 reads TGCGCCAGCGCCCCTAGCGGGAGAGGCTACGAGCAGTACTTC. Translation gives CASAPSGRGYEQYF.

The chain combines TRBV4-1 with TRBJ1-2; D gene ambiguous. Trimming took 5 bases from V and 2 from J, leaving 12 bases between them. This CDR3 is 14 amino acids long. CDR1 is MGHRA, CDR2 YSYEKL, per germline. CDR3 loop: CASSYRWPNYGYTF. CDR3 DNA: TGCGCCAGCAGCTACCGCTGGCCAAACTATGGCTACACCTTC.

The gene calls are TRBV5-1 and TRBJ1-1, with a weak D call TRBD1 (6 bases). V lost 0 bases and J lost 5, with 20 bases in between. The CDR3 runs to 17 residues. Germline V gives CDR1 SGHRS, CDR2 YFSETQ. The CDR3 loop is CASSLGAVSTGFTEAFF. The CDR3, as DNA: TGCGCCAGCAGCTTGGGTGCAGTCTCAACAGGGTTTACTGAAGCTTTCTTT.

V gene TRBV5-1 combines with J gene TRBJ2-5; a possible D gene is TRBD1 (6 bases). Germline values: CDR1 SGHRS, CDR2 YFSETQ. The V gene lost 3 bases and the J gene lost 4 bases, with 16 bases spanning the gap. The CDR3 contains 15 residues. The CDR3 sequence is CASSYGLTGPETQYF. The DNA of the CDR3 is TGCGCCAGCAGCTACGGCCTTACAGGGCCAGAGACCCAGTACTTC.

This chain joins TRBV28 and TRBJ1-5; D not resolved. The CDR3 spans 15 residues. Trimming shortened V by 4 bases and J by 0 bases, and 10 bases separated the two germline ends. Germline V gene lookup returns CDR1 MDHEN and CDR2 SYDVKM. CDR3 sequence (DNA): TGTGCCAGCAGTTCATTCCGCGATAGCAATCAGCCCCAGCATTTT. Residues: CASSSFRDSNQPQHF.

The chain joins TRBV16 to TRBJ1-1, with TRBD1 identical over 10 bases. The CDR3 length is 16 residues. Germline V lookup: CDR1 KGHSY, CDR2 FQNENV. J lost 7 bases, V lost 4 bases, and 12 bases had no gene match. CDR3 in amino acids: CASSRGSTGGAIEAFF. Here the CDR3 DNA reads TGTGCCAGCAGCCGAGGGTCGACAGGGGGCGCGATTGAAGCTTTCTTT.